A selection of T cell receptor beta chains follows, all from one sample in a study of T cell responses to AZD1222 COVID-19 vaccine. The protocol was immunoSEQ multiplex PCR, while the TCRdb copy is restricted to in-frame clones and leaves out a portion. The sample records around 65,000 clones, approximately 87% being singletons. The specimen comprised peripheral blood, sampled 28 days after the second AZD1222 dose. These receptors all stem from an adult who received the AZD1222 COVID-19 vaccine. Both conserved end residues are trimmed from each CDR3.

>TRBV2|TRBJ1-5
ASRRANQPQH
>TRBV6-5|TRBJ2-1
ASSPSDEQF
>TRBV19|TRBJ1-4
ASTPVDDEKLF
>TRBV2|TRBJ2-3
ASSVYGGLTDTQY
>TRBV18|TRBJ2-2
ASSLQANTGELF
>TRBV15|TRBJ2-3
ATSQGADTQY
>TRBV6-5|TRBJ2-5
ASSEIPGAQETQY
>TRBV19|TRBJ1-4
ASSLRPLSTNEKLF
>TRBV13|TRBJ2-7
ASSANRGSYEQY
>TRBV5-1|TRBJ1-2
ASSLADSYGYT